Here is one T cell receptor beta chain with its context. The germline CDR1 and CDR2 sequences are SGHDT and YYEEEE. V gave up 4 bases and J gave up 2 bases; unmatched junction bases: 8. The CDR3 consists of 18 residues. This entry belongs to a study of cytomegalovirus exposure and HLA in healthy donors. 60 Vbeta and 13 Jbeta primers were used in PCR. TCRdb keeps only in-frame clones here, not all; method: immunoSEQ multiplex PCR. The data show around 100,000 clones, with around 80% seen just once and approximately 3% held by the top ten. The gene calls are TRBV5-6 and TRBJ2-3; TRBD2 agrees at 15 bases. This receptor was obtained from a middle-aged woman in good health and CMV-seronegative. The sample was PBMCs. The CDR3 region has the DNA TGTGCCAGCAGCCTCCGGACTAGCGGGAGGGGGCCCACAGATACGCAGTATTTT. Protein product: CASSLRTSGRGPTDTQYF. The variable domain in full, with the rest retrieved from reference TRBV5-6 and TRBJ2-3, is DAGVTQSPTHLIKTRGQQVTLRCSPKSGHDTVSWYQQALGQGPQFIFQYYEEEERQRGNFPDRFSGHQFPNYSSELNVNALLLGDSALYLCASSLRTSGRGPTDTQYFGPGTRLTVL.